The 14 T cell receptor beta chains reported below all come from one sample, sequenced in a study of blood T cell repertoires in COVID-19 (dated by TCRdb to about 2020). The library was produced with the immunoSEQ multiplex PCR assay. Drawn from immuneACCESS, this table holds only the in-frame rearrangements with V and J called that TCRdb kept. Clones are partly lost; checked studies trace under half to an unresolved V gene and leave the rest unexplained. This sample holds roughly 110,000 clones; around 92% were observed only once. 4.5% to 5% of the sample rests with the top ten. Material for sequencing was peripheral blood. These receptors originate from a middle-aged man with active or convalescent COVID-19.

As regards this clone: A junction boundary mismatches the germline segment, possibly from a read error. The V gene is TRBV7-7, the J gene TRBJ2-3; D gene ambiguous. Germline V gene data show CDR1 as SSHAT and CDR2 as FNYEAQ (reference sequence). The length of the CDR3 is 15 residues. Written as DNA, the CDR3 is TGTGCTAGCAGCCCGACACATACTGACACAGATACGCAGTATTTT. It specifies CASSPTHTDTDTQYF.

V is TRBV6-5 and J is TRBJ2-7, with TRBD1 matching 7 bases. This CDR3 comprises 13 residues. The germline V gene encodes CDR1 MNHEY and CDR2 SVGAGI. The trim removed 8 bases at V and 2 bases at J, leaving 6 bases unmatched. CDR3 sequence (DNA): TGTGCCAGCGTGGACAGGACAACCTACGAGCAGTACTTC. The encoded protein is CASVDRTTYEQYF.

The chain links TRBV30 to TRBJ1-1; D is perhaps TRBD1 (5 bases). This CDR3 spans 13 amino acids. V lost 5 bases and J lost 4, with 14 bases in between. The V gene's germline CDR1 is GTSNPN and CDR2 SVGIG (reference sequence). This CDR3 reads CAWEGGAGTEAFF. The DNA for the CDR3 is TGTGCCTGGGAGGGAGGGGCTGGCACTGAAGCTTTCTTT.

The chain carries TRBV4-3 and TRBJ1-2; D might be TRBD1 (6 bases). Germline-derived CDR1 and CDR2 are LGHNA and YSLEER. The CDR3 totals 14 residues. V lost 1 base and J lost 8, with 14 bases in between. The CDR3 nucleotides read TGCGCCAGCAGCCAAGCCTCGGACAGCTACGGCTACACCTTC. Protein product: CASSQASDSYGYTF.

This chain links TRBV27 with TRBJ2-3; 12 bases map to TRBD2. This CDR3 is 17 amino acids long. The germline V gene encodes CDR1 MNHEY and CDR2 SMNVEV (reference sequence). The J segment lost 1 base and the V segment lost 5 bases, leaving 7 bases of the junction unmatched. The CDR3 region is CASSPLAGGGGTDTQYF. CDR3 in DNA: TGTGCCAGCAGTCCCCTAGCGGGAGGGGGGGGCACAGATACGCAGTATTTT.

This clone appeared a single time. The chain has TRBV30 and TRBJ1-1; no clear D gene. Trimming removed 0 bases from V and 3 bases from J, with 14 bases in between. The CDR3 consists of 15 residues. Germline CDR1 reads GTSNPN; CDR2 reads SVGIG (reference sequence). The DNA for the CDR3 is TGTGCCTGGAGTGTACCTAGTACGGGGTACACTGAAGCTTTCTTT. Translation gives CAWSVPSTGYTEAFF. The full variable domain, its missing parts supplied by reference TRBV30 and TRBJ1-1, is SQTIHQWPATLVQPVGSPLSLECTVEGTSNPNLYWYRQAAGRGLQLLFYSVGIGQISSEVPQNLSASRPQDRQFILSSKKLLLSDSGFYLCAWSVPSTGYTEAFFGQGTRLTVV.

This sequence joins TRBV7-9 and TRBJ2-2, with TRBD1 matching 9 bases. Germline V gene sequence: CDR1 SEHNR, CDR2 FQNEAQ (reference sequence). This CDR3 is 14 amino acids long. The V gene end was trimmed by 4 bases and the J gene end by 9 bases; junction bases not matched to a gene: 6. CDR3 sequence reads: CASSSGQGSRELFF. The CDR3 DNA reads TGTGCCAGCAGCTCAGGACAGGGGTCCCGGGAGCTGTTTTTT.

For the CDR3, the DNA is TGTGCCACCCAGCTAGCGGCAGAGCAGTACTTC. It translates to CATQLAAEQYF. The genes are TRBV10-3 and TRBJ2-7; 7 nucleotides agree with TRBD2. The CDR3 covers 11 residues. In germline, CDR1 is ENHRY, CDR2 SYGVKD. V trimming: 10 bases; J trimming: 7 bases; junction bases outside the gene matches: 7.

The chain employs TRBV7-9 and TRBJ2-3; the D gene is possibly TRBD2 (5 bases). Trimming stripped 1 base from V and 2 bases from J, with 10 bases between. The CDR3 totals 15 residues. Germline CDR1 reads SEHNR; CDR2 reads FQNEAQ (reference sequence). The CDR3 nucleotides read TGTGCCAGCAGCTTAGACAGCCTAGCCACAGATACGCAGTATTTT. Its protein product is CASSLDSLATDTQYF.

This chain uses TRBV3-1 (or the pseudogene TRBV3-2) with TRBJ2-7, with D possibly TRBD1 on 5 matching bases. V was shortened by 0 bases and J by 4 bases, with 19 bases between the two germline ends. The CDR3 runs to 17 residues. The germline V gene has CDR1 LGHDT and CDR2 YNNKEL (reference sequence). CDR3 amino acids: CASSQDTAGKRLYEQYF. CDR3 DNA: TGTGCCAGCAGCCAAGACACAGCAGGGAAAAGGTTATACGAGCAGTACTTC.

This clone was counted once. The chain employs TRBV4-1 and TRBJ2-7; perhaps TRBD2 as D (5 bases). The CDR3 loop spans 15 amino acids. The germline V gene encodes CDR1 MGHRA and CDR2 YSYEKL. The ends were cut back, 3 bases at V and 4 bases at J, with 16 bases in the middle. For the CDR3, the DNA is TGCGCCAGCAGCCAGCTACGGTCTTCGGGGTACGAGCAGTACTTC. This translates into CASSQLRSSGYEQYF.

In nucleotides, the CDR3 is TGTGCCAGCAGCCCCCGGGGTTGGGGTGAGCAGTTCTTC. This gives the protein CASSPRGWGEQFF. This chain links TRBV7-6 with TRBJ2-1, with a possible D match to TRBD2 (5 bases). Germline V gene data show CDR1 as SGHVS and CDR2 as FNYEAQ. The CDR3 runs 13 residues. V lost 5 bases and J lost 9, with 14 bases in between.

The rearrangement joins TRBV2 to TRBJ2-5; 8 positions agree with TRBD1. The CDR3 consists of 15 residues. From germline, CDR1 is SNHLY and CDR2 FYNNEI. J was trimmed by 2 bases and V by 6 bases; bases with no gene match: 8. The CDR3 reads CASRSGTGLQETQYF. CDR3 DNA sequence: TGTGCCAGCAGATCCGGGACAGGTTTACAAGAGACCCAGTACTTC.

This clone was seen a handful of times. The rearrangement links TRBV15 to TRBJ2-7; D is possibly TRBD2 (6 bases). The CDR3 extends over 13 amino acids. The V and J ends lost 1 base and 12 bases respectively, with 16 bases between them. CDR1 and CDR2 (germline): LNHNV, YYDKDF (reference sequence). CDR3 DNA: TGTGCCACCAGCAGAGGAGGGGAGGAAAAAATGTACTTC. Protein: CATSRGGEEKMYF.